Listed here are 20 T cell receptor beta chains from one sample, sequenced in a study of CD8 T cells in ankylosing spondylitis. TCRdb fed the 5' RACE reads into MiXCR, producing one record per CDR3 protein. The table shows about 180,000 distinct CDR3 sequences, with around a tenth occurring only once. The sequencing sample was made of blood, either unsorted or a sorted T cell fraction (not recorded which). Receptors originate from a female donor with ankylosing spondylitis or in good health (not recorded which).

In this sample, this clonotype turned up once. The genes are TRBV6-6 and TRBJ1-2; tentative D call: TRBD1 (6 bases). Germline V lookup: CDR1 MNHNY, CDR2 SVGAGI (reference sequence). This CDR3 is built from 13 residues. The V end lost 8 bases, the J end lost 5 bases, and 15 bases lay between the germline ends. The CDR3 spells CASETGTPYGYTF. CDR3 in DNA: TGTGCCAGCGAGACCGGGACACCTTATGGCTACACCTTC.

The table lists this clonotype with many counts. The chain joins TRBV2 to TRBJ1-5; D perhaps matches TRBD1 (5 bases). CDR1 and CDR2 from the germline V gene are SNHLY and FYNNEI. The CDR3 covers 11 residues. Trimming removed 4 bases at V and 15 bases at J, with 13 bases between. The CDR3 protein is CASSAGHPRHF. The CDR3 nucleotides read TGTGCCAGCAGTGCTGGACATCCCAGGCATTTT.

This clonotype turned up a few times. This chain links TRBV6-1 with TRBJ2-1, with 12 bases that match TRBD2. There are 14 residues in the CDR3. Germline CDR1 is MNHNS and CDR2 is SASEGT. Trimming at V came to 3 bases and at J to 7 bases, leaving 1 base not matched to a gene. The CDR3 DNA follows: TGTGCCAGCAGTGAGACTAGCGGGAGTAATGAGCAGTTCTTC. Translation: CASSETSGSNEQFF.

V gene TRBV30 combines with J gene TRBJ1-1, with 7 nucleotides matching TRBD1. The germline V gene has CDR1 GTSNPN and CDR2 SVGIG (reference sequence). The CDR3 sequence is 14 residues long. Unmatched junction bases numbered 7, after V lost 2 bases and J lost 4 bases. The CDR3 loop is CAWSSYRGSTEAFF. The CDR3 nucleotides are TGTGCCTGGAGTTCCTACAGGGGAAGCACTGAAGCTTTCTTT. The entire variable domain, with the rest obtained from reference TRBV30 and TRBJ1-1, is as follows: SQTIHQWPATLVQPVGSPLSLECTVEGTSNPNLYWYRQAAGRGLQLLFYSVGIGQISSEVPQNLSASRPQDRQFILSSKKLLLSDSGFYLCAWSSYRGSTEAFFGQGTRLTVV.

This clonotype was recorded a few times. The chain combines TRBV19 with TRBJ2-7; perhaps D is TRBD1 or TRBD2 (10 bases each). The CDR3 has 18 amino acids. Trimming stripped 7 bases from V and 4 bases from J, with 29 bases between. The germline CDR1 and CDR2 sequences are LNHDA and SQIVND (reference sequence). In DNA form, the CDR3 reads TGTGCCAGTATCCCGACAGGGGGCACTCCAGCGGGAGGGTACGAGCAGTACTTC. It translates to CASIPTGGTPAGGYEQYF. The complete variable domain, with remaining parts taken from reference TRBV19 and TRBJ2-7, reads DGGITQSPKYLFRKEGQNVTLSCEQNLNHDAMYWYRQDPGQGLRLIYYSQIVNDFQKGDIAEGYSVSREKKESFPLTVTSAQKNPTAFYLCASIPTGGTPAGGYEQYFGPGTRLTVT.

At least ten counts were recorded for this clonotype. The chain is built from TRBV7-8 and TRBJ2-7; 10 bases align to TRBD1. With 6 bases clipped from V and 0 bases from J, the junction kept 2 bases outside the gene matches. The CDR3 length is 14 residues. CDR1 SGHVS and CDR2 FQNEAQ come from the germline V gene. The CDR3 loop reads CASSRQGASYEQYF. The CDR3 DNA is TGTGCCAGCAGTCGACAGGGGGCCTCCTACGAGCAGTACTTC.

The rearrangement uses TRBV20-1 and TRBJ2-7; possibly TRBD2 for D (6 bases). CDR1 DFQATT and CDR2 SNEGSKA come from the germline V gene (reference sequence). The CDR3 runs 13 residues. V gave up 0 bases and J gave up 4 bases, with 10 bases separating them. CDR3 protein: CSARDRERYEQYF. Written as DNA, the CDR3 is TGCAGTGCTAGAGACCGGGAGCGGTACGAGCAGTACTTC.

The chain combines TRBV9 with TRBJ2-3; D is undetermined. CDR1 SGDLS and CDR2 YYNGEE come from the germline V gene. The CDR3 covers 14 residues. Trimming left V 1 base short and J 3 bases short, with 9 bases between. The CDR3 sequence is CASSVSGWTDTQYF. CDR3 nucleotides: TGTGCCAGCAGCGTAAGTGGGTGGACAGATACGCAGTATTTT.

This chain links TRBV12-3 or TRBV12-4 with TRBJ1-2; D remains ambiguous. Trimming pared 3 bases from V and 0 bases from J, leaving 11 bases between. This CDR3 is built from 15 residues. CDR3 sequence reads: CASSLSQVANYGYTF. Here the CDR3 DNA reads TGTGCCAGCAGTTTGAGCCAGGTAGCTAACTATGGCTACACCTTC.

The chain employs TRBV3-1 and TRBJ2-7; no clear D. Germline loops: CDR1 LGHDT, CDR2 YNNKEL (reference sequence). The CDR3 extends over 14 amino acids. Trimming pared 6 bases from V and 4 bases from J, leaving 16 bases between. CDR3 DNA: TGTGCCAGCAGGGGCCTCCTCTCCCAATACGAGCAGTACTTC. Translating it yields CASRGLLSQYEQYF.

This chain links TRBV7-2 with TRBJ1-1; D remains unclear. Between the trimmed V and J ends, which lost 0 bases and 1 base, there was a span of 9 bases. The CDR3 extends over 15 amino acids. Germline values: CDR1 SGHTA, CDR2 FQGNSA. The DNA for the CDR3 is TGTGCCAGCAGCTTAGCTTGGACGGCGAACACTGAAGCTTTCTTT. Protein product: CASSLAWTANTEAFF.

J is TRBJ1-1 and V is TRBV7-9, with 7 bases that match TRBD1. In germline, CDR1 is SEHNR, CDR2 FQNEAQ (reference sequence). V dropped 5 bases and J dropped 1; count of bases not matched to a gene: 4. This CDR3 is 14 amino acids long. This CDR3 reads CASSRRQGNTEAFF. The CDR3 DNA reads as TGTGCCAGCAGCCGCCGACAGGGGAACACTGAAGCTTTCTTT. The variable domain in full, completed from reference TRBV7-9 and TRBJ1-1, reads DTGVSQNPRHKITKRGQNVTFRCDPISEHNRLYWYRQTLGQGPEFLTYFQNEAQLEKSRLLSDRFSAERPKGSFSTLEIQRTEQGDSAMYLCASSRRQGNTEAFFGQGTRLTVV.

The sample holds many counts of this clonotype. The CDR3 region is CASSQDRGTGAYEQYF. CDR3 DNA sequence: TGCGCCAGCAGCCAAGATCGGGGGACAGGTGCCTACGAGCAGTACTTC. The J gene is TRBJ2-7, the V gene TRBV4-3; TRBD1 matches 8 bases. The CDR3 consists of 16 residues. With 0 bases clipped from V and 2 bases from J, the junction kept 6 bases outside the gene matches. Germline V gene lookup returns CDR1 LGHNA and CDR2 YSLEER.

The chain uses TRBV20-1 and TRBJ2-1; 10 bases match TRBD2. Trimming cost V 0 bases and J 2 bases; bases outside gene matches: 1. The germline V gene encodes CDR1 DFQATT and CDR2 SNEGSKA (reference sequence). CDR3 length: 15 amino acids. The CDR3 sequence: CSARDGTSAYNEQFF. In DNA, the CDR3 is TGCAGTGCTAGAGATGGGACTAGCGCCTACAATGAGCAGTTCTTC.

The CDR3 sequence: CATSRDKGPRMNTEAFF. The CDR3 nucleotides read TGTGCCACCAGCAGAGATAAGGGGCCAAGAATGAACACTGAAGCTTTCTTT. The V call is TRBV15, the J call TRBJ1-1; the D gene is possibly TRBD1 (5 bases). Germline V gene data show CDR1 as LNHNV and CDR2 as YYDKDF (reference sequence). V lost 0 bases and J 0 bases, leaving 14 bases between the germline ends. This CDR3 contains 17 residues.

This rearrangement joins TRBV9 to TRBJ2-1; 8 bases fit TRBD2. After removal of 1 base from V and 1 base from J, the junction contained 4 bases not matched to a gene. Germline CDR1 reads SGDLS; CDR2 reads YYNGEE. CDR3 length: 16 amino acids. The DNA of the CDR3 is TGTGCCAGCAGCGTAAGCGGGAGAATATCCTACAATGAGCAGTTCTTC. Its protein is CASSVSGRISYNEQFF.

This clonotype was detected only a few times. V and J are TRBV19 and TRBJ2-1; D is unclear. V lost 4 bases to trimming and J lost 9 bases, with 7 bases between them. The CDR3 is 11 amino acids. Looked up from germline, CDR1 is LNHDA and CDR2 is SQIVND (reference sequence). The DNA for the CDR3 is TGTGCCAGTAGTAAGCGCGCTGAGCAGTTCTTC. Protein product: CASSKRAEQFF.

The chain links TRBV9 to TRBJ2-7; 11 bases align to TRBD2. Germline CDR1 reads SGDLS; CDR2 reads YYNGEE. J was trimmed by 0 bases and V by 3 bases; bases with no gene match: 2. This CDR3 spans 15 amino acids. The CDR3 region has the DNA TGTGCCAGCAGCGCCGGGACTAGCGGCTCCTACGAGCAGTACTTC. The encoded protein is CASSAGTSGSYEQYF. The whole variable domain, remainder taken from reference TRBV9 and TRBJ2-7, is DSGVTQTPKHLITATGQRVTLRCSPRSGDLSVYWYQQSLDQGLQFLIQYYNGEERAKGNILERFSAQQFPDLHSELNLSSLELGDSALYFCASSAGTSGSYEQYFGPGTRLTVT.

This clonotype has ten or more counts. The J gene is TRBJ2-3, the V gene TRBV4-3; 7 bases agree with TRBD2. The CDR3 extends over 16 amino acids. The J segment lost 6 bases and the V segment lost 1 base, leaving 10 bases of the junction unmatched. Germline V lookup: CDR1 LGHNA, CDR2 YSLEER. The CDR3 nucleotides are TGCGCCAGCAGCCAAGTGGCCGCGGGAGTGTGGGATACGCAGTATTTT. Amino acid sequence: CASSQVAAGVWDTQYF.

The chain uses TRBV2 and TRBJ2-1; 8 nucleotides line up with TRBD2. The CDR3 extends over 13 amino acids. Germline CDR1 and CDR2: SNHLY and FYNNEI. V lost 6 bases and J lost 8; bases outside the gene matches: 6. This chain's CDR3 is CASRGTSFDEQFF. CDR3 nucleotides: TGTGCCAGCAGAGGGACTAGTTTCGATGAGCAGTTCTTC.